These 32 T cell receptor beta chains came from one sample sequenced in a study of beta chain features in type 1 diabetes. cDNA synthesis used the whole RNA isolate, giving expressed TCRB sequences. Generated by immunoSEQ multiplex PCR, the TCRdb table keeps only in-frame clones and is missing some. The top ten hold around 0.44% of the sample, which has about 340,000 clones, 6.5% to 10% seen once. Sequences were obtained from central memory CD4+ T cells from blood. All receptors derive from a woman aged 18 to 35 in good health.

This chain uses TRBV9 with TRBJ2-7, with a weak D call TRBD1 (5 bases). The V end lost 4 bases, the J end lost 0 bases, and 14 bases lay between the germline ends. Germline CDR1 reads SGDLS; CDR2 reads YYNGEE. This CDR3 has 15 amino acids. CDR3 nucleotide sequence: TGTGCCAGCAGCCCCTCTGCTGACAGCTCCTACGAGCAGTACTTC. Protein sequence: CASSPSADSSYEQYF.

This clone was counted ten times or more. This CDR3 is also generated by other DNA sequences in the sample. The chain joins TRBV2 to TRBJ2-7; 8 positions agree with TRBD1. CDR3 length: 13 residues. With V trimmed by 6 bases and J by 2 bases, 3 bases remained unmatched. Germline-derived CDR1 and CDR2 are SNHLY and FYNNEI. Here the CDR3 DNA reads TGTGCCAGCAGAACAGGGGGACCCTACGAGCAGTACTTC. Encoded protein: CASRTGGPYEQYF.

To note about this clone: This same CDR3 is encoded by further DNA sequences in the sample. This rearrangement joins TRBV7-2 to TRBJ2-5; D is ambiguous. V was pared by 5 bases and J by 4 bases, with 11 bases between. The V gene's germline CDR1 is SGHTA and CDR2 FQGNSA. The CDR3 totals 13 residues. CDR3 residues: CASSLDRAETQYF. The CDR3 DNA reads TGTGCCAGCAGCCTAGATAGGGCAGAGACCCAGTACTTC. Variable domain in full (rest from reference TRBV7-2 and TRBJ2-5): GAGVSQSPSNKVTEKGKDVELRCDPISGHTALYWYRQSLGQGLEFLIYFQGNSAPDKSGLPSDRFSAERTGGSVSTLTIQRTQQEDSAVYLCASSLDRAETQYFGPGTRLLVL.

The table lists this clone with a few counts. The V call is TRBV2, the J call TRBJ2-1; D gene uncertain. Deletions cut 8 bases from V and 7 bases from J, with 9 bases between. Looked up from germline, CDR1 is SNHLY and CDR2 is FYNNEI. This CDR3 contains 11 residues. For the CDR3, the DNA is TGTGCCAGCGAGTTGAGGAATGAGCAGTTCTTC. Translated, it gives CASELRNEQFF.

This sequence joins TRBV28 and TRBJ2-3; either TRBD1 or TRBD2 may supply D (5 bases each). CDR1 and CDR2 (germline): MDHEN, SYDVKM. The CDR3 has 15 residues. The V end was cut by 8 bases, the J end by 1 base, with 16 bases between. The CDR3: CASSPRGVGTDTQYF. The DNA for the CDR3 is TGTGCCAGCTCCCCGAGAGGGGTAGGCACAGATACGCAGTATTTT.

This clone was seen at least ten times. The chain carries TRBV9 and TRBJ2-2; 7 bases map to TRBD1. Per germline, CDR1 SGDLS and CDR2 YYNGEE. CDR3 length: 17 amino acids. Trimming removed 4 bases from V and 5 bases from J; junction bases left unmatched: 14. The CDR3 region has the DNA TGTGCCAGCAGCCCCAGACAGGGAGATAGTATAACCGGGGAGCTGTTTTTT. Translating it yields CASSPRQGDSITGELFF.

This clone was observed a handful of times. The V gene is TRBV11-2, the J gene TRBJ1-3; no firm D call. The CDR3 length is 15 residues. Germline-derived CDR1 and CDR2 are SGHAT and FQNNGV. Trimming stripped 3 bases from V and 2 bases from J, with 11 bases between. The chain's CDR3 is CASSFTTLAGNTIYF. The CDR3 DNA sequence: TGTGCCAGCAGCTTTACGACTTTGGCTGGAAACACCATATATTTT.

This clone was recorded many times. In the same sample, other DNA sequences code for this CDR3. The rearrangement joins TRBV9 to TRBJ2-1; 8 bases map to TRBD2. From germline, CDR1 is SGDLS and CDR2 YYNGEE. V lost 0 bases and J lost 2; bases outside the gene matches: 4. This CDR3 has 16 amino acids. This chain's CDR3 is CASSVVGSGTYNEQFF. Here the CDR3 DNA reads TGTGCCAGCAGCGTAGTGGGTAGCGGGACCTACAATGAGCAGTTCTTC.

The genes are TRBV27 and TRBJ2-2; D unclear. Germline lookup yields CDR1 MNHEY and CDR2 SMNVEV (reference sequence). The CDR3 runs 13 residues. The V and J ends lost 4 bases and 7 bases respectively, with 10 bases between them. The DNA of the CDR3 is TGTGCCAGCAGTTCGCAGTCCGTCGGGGAGCTGTTTTTT. It translates to CASSSQSVGELFF.

This chain uses TRBV5-1 with TRBJ1-2, with 8 bases fitting TRBD1. Germline V CDR1 and CDR2: SGHRS, YFSETQ. This CDR3 has 16 residues. V was pared by 4 bases and J by 0 bases, with 8 bases of the junction left unmatched. The CDR3, as DNA: TGCGCCAGCAGCCCGGATGGGACAGGCCCTAACTATGGCTACACCTTC. As protein: CASSPDGTGPNYGYTF. The complete variable domain, with remaining parts taken from reference TRBV5-1 and TRBJ1-2, reads KAGVTQTPRYLIKTRGQQVTLSCSPISGHRSVSWYQQTPGQGLQFLFEYFSETQRNKGNFPGRFSGRQFSNSRSEMNVSTLELGDSALYLCASSPDGTGPNYGYTFGSGTRLTVV.

The genes are TRBV16 and TRBJ2-1; TRBD2 aligns across 7 bases. CDR1 and CDR2 from the germline V gene are KGHSY and FQNENV. V lost 2 bases and J lost 7; bases outside the gene matches: 8. There are 15 residues in the CDR3. The CDR3 nucleotides read TGTGCCAGCAGCCAAAGGAGGGGACTATCGAATGAGCAGTTCTTC. This sequence encodes CASSQRRGLSNEQFF.

This clone was seen more than once but under ten times. The chain is built from TRBV4-2 and TRBJ2-5; 10 bases match TRBD1. With 3 bases clipped from V and 4 bases from J, the junction kept 2 bases outside the gene matches. CDR3 length: 14 amino acids. Looked up from germline, CDR1 is LGHNA and CDR2 is YNFKEQ. CDR3 in amino acids: CASSHRDRGETQYF. CDR3 DNA: TGTGCCAGCAGCCACCGGGACAGGGGAGAGACCCAGTACTTC.

This clone turned up a few times. The CDR3 DNA follows: TGCGCCAGCAGCTTGGGAGTACCGGGGTATCCGTTCGAGCAGTACTTC. It specifies CASSLGVPGYPFEQYF. This chain joins TRBV5-1 and TRBJ2-7, with a weak D call TRBD2 (5 bases). This CDR3 spans 16 amino acids. Trimming removed 0 bases at V and 6 bases at J, with 19 bases between. CDR1 and CDR2 (germline): SGHRS, YFSETQ.

In regard to this clone: A much larger clone lies a single base off, so this may be a read error. This chain uses TRBV2 with TRBJ2-6; 9 positions agree with TRBD1. Germline V gives CDR1 SNHLY, CDR2 FYNNEI. The CDR3 is made up of 17 amino acids. The V gene end was trimmed by 10 bases and the J gene end by 0 bases; junction bases not matched to a gene: 10. The CDR3 DNA reads TGTGCCAACACCAGGGACAGGGCCACCTCTGGGGCCAACGTCCTGACTTTC. It codes for CANTRDRATSGANVLTF.

This clone was counted ten times or more. This sequence joins TRBV13 and TRBJ1-2; D is unresolved. Trimming took off 5 bases at V and 5 bases at J, with 6 bases between the two ends. Germline assignment: CDR1 PRHDT and CDR2 FYEKMQ (reference sequence). This CDR3 has 11 residues. CDR3 nucleotide sequence: TGTGCCAGCAGCCGGGAATATGGCTACACCTTC. Translated, it gives CASSREYGYTF.

J is TRBJ1-5 and V is TRBV5-6; 10 bases map to TRBD1. The junction had 8 bases not matched to a gene; V was cut back by 5 bases and J by 0 bases. The V gene's germline CDR1 is SGHDT and CDR2 YYEEEE. The length of the CDR3 is 17 residues. The CDR3 reads CASSRDRGEYSNQPQHF. The DNA of the CDR3 is TGTGCCAGCAGTCGGGACAGGGGCGAATATAGCAATCAGCCCCAGCATTTT.

The chain couples TRBV11-1 to TRBJ2-7; 7 positions agree with TRBD1. The CDR3 runs to 13 residues. V dropped 0 bases and J dropped 11; count of bases not matched to a gene: 7. Germline V gene data show CDR1 as SGHAT and CDR2 as FQDESV (reference sequence). CDR3 residues: CASSLALQGIEYF. The CDR3 DNA sequence: TGTGCCAGCAGCTTAGCCTTACAGGGGATCGAGTACTTC.

This clone was detected only a few times. V usage is TRBV7-2 and J usage is TRBJ2-5, with 13 bases identical to TRBD2. This CDR3 has 18 residues. From germline, CDR1 is SGHTA and CDR2 FQGNSA. Losses at the gene ends were 0 bases for V and 1 base for J; bases not matched to a gene: 5. CDR3 residues: CASSLALGLAGVQETQYF. The DNA for the CDR3 is TGTGCCAGCAGCTTAGCCCTAGGACTAGCGGGAGTCCAAGAGACCCAGTACTTC.

This chain links TRBV7-2 with TRBJ1-2; 9 positions match TRBD1. CDR1 is SGHTA, CDR2 FQGNSA, per germline. J was trimmed by 8 bases and V by 3 bases; bases with no gene match: 4. There are 13 residues in the CDR3. The CDR3, as DNA: TGTGCCAGCAGCTTGGGACAGGGAGGAGGCTACACCTTC. It yields the protein CASSLGQGGGYTF.

Only a few counts were recorded for this clone. V gene TRBV5-1 combines with J gene TRBJ2-1; D is possibly TRBD1 (5 bases). CDR1 and CDR2 from the germline V gene are SGHRS and YFSETQ. Trimming stripped 2 bases from V and 5 bases from J, with 11 bases between. The CDR3 consists of 14 residues. The CDR3 protein is CASSFPAGNNEQFF. The CDR3 nucleotides are TGCGCCAGCAGCTTCCCAGCAGGGAACAATGAGCAGTTCTTC.

The rearrangement joins TRBV27 to TRBJ2-2; 8 nucleotides align to TRBD1. The germline CDR1 and CDR2 sequences are MNHEY and SMNVEV (reference sequence). This CDR3 is 14 amino acids long. V dropped 5 bases and J dropped 10; count of bases not matched to a gene: 9. The CDR3 sequence is CASSPDRVRTELFF. DNA for the CDR3: TGTGCCAGCAGTCCGGACAGGGTTCGAACGGAGCTGTTTTTT.

This chain links TRBV18 with TRBJ2-7, with D unclear. This CDR3 has 14 amino acids. Between the trimmed V and J ends, which lost 5 bases and 9 bases, there was a span of 20 bases. The germline V gene encodes CDR1 KGHSH and CDR2 LQKENI. The CDR3 sequence is CASSSSYSPPAQYF. The CDR3 coding sequence is TGTGCCAGCTCATCCTCTTATTCACCACCAGCGCAGTACTTC.

This clone was detected only a few times. The V and J genes are TRBV20-1 and TRBJ1-1; possibly TRBD1 for D (6 bases). V lost 4 bases, J lost 9 bases, and 12 bases lay in between. This CDR3 has 11 residues. The germline CDR1 and CDR2 sequences are DFQATT and SNEGSKA (reference sequence). The CDR3 bases are TGCAGTGCTACCGACAGGAGGAAAGCTTTCTTT. Encoded protein: CSATDRRKAFF.

This clone appeared many times. The chain joins TRBV28 to TRBJ1-5, with D unresolved. Trimming removed 3 bases from V and 6 bases from J, with 12 bases in between. CDR1 MDHEN and CDR2 SYDVKM come from the germline V gene. CDR3 length: 14 residues. The CDR3 loop reads CASSLISGGQPQHF. CDR3 coding DNA: TGTGCCAGCAGTTTGATTTCCGGTGGTCAGCCCCAGCATTTT.

The table lists this clone with many counts. The chain employs TRBV27 and TRBJ2-1; 12 nucleotides align to TRBD2. The CDR3 runs 13 residues. V gave up 6 bases and J gave up 6 bases; unmatched junction bases: 0. Germline V gene data show CDR1 as MNHEY and CDR2 as SMNVEV (reference sequence). The CDR3 loop reads CASRLAGGNEQFF. The DNA for the CDR3 is TGTGCCAGCAGACTAGCGGGAGGCAATGAGCAGTTCTTC.

The chain is built from TRBV7-8 and TRBJ1-2, with D uncertain. The germline CDR1 and CDR2 sequences are SGHVS and FQNEAQ. The CDR3 contains 13 residues. V lost 6 bases, J lost 3 bases, and 11 bases lay in between. The CDR3 sequence is CASRIGSDYGYTF. The CDR3 DNA reads as TGTGCCAGCAGGATCGGAAGTGACTATGGCTACACCTTC. Using reference TRBV7-8 and TRBJ1-2 for the parts outside the CDR3, the full variable domain is GAGVSQSPRYKVAKRGQDVALRCDPISGHVSLFWYQQALGQGPEFLTYFQNEAQLDKSGLPSDRFFAERPEGSVSTLKIQRTQQEDSAVYLCASRIGSDYGYTFGSGTRLTVV.

This clone was observed a handful of times. The chain recombines TRBV7-3 with TRBJ1-1, with D hard to call. Germline V lookup: CDR1 SGHTA, CDR2 FQGTGA. The length of the CDR3 is 13 residues. V shed 5 bases and J shed 4 bases, with 11 bases lying between them. The CDR3: CASSLQEGTEAFF. The CDR3 region has the DNA TGTGCCAGCAGCCTGCAGGAGGGCACTGAAGCTTTCTTT.

This clone appeared a few times. The V call is TRBV11-2, the J call TRBJ2-7; 9 nucleotides line up with TRBD2. The trim removed 5 bases at V and 6 bases at J, leaving 11 bases unmatched. The CDR3 loop spans 15 amino acids. Germline V gene lookup returns CDR1 SGHAT and CDR2 FQNNGV. The CDR3 bases are TGTGCCAGCAGCGTGTCTAGCGGGATTCGTGGCGAGCAGTACTTC. As protein: CASSVSSGIRGEQYF.

This clone was detected ten times or more. The chain has TRBV4-3 and TRBJ2-1; a possible D gene is TRBD1 (5 bases). V lost 3 bases and J 9 bases, leaving 15 bases between the germline ends. The CDR3 has 14 residues. Germline CDR1 is LGHNA and CDR2 is YSLEER. In DNA, the CDR3 is TGCGCCAGCAGCCAGGCGGCCACAAGGGGTGAGCAGTTCTTC. This codes for CASSQAATRGEQFF.

This chain connects TRBV28 to TRBJ2-7, with D unresolved. Per germline, CDR1 MDHEN and CDR2 SYDVKM. CDR3 length equals 12 residues. V was clipped by 10 bases and J by 7 bases, with 17 bases between them. CDR3 sequence reads: CATTGLVEEQYF. The CDR3 DNA reads TGTGCCACTACGGGCCTCGTGGAGGAGCAGTACTTC.

V usage is TRBV11-2 and J usage is TRBJ2-1; 9 bases align to TRBD1. J lost 6 bases, V lost 5 bases, and 8 bases had no gene match. This CDR3 contains 15 residues. CDR1 is SGHAT, CDR2 FQNNGV, per germline. The CDR3 loop is CASSSAGQGSNEQFF. CDR3 DNA sequence: TGTGCCAGCAGCAGCGCGGGACAGGGTAGCAATGAGCAGTTCTTC.

This clone was seen a handful of times. The chain uses TRBV27 and TRBJ2-7; no firm D call. The CDR3 has 10 residues. In germline, CDR1 is MNHEY, CDR2 SMNVEV (reference sequence). Trimming removed 5 bases at V and 6 bases at J, with 5 bases between. CDR3 loop: CASSLLEQYF. CDR3 nucleotides: TGTGCCAGCAGTCTCCTCGAGCAGTACTTC.